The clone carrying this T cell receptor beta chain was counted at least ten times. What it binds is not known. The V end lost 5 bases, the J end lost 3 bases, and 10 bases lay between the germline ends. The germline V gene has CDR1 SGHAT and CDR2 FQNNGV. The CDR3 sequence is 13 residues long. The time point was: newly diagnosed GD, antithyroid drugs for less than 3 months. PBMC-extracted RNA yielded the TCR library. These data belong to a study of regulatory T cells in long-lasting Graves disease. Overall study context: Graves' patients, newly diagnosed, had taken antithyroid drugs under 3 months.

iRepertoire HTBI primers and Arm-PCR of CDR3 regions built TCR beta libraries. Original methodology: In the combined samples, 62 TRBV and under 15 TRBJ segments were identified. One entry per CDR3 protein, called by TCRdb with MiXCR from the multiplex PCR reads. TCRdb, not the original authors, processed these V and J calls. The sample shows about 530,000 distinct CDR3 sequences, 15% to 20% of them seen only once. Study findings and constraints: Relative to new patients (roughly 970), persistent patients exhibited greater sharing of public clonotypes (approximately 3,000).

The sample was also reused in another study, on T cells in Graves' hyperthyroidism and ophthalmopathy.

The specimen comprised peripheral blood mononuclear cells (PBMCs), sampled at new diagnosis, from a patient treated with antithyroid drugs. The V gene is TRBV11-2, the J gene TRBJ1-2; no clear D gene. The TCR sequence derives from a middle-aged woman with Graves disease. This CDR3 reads CASSPRPYYGYTF. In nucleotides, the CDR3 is TGTGCCAGCAGCCCGCGACCCTACTATGGCTACACCTTC.